Following are 2 T cell receptor beta chains from one sample sequenced in a study of OX40 agonist ivuxolimab in advanced cancers. The data were produced by immunoSEQ multiplex PCR, yet TCRdb's version contains in-frame clones alone and is incomplete. The sample has more than 13,000 clones, approximately 80% seen once. The material sequenced was CD4+ or CD8+ T cells sorted from blood, taken in a trial of the OX40 agonist ivuxolimab. The receptors come from an adult with an advanced solid tumor such as melanoma, head and neck, liver or kidney cancer.

This clone was picked up one time. The chain carries TRBV5-6 and TRBJ1-2, with D possibly matching TRBD1 (6 bases). Germline values: CDR1 SGHDT, CDR2 YYEEEE. The CDR3 runs to 14 residues. V was pared by 4 bases and J by 6 bases, with 16 bases between. The CDR3 here is CASSPLGGQDGYTF. The CDR3 DNA reads TGTGCCAGCAGCCCCCTGGGGGGGCAAGATGGCTACACCTTC. The variable domain in full, with the rest retrieved from reference TRBV5-6 and TRBJ1-2, is DAGVTQSPTHLIKTRGQQVTLRCSPKSGHDTVSWYQQALGQGPQFIFQYYEEEERQRGNFPDRFSGHQFPNYSSELNVNALLLGDSALYLCASSPLGGQDGYTFGSGTRLTVV.

The J gene is TRBJ2-6, the V gene TRBV18; D is ambiguous. The CDR3 extends over 16 amino acids. Germline V gives CDR1 KGHSH, CDR2 LQKENI. V lost 3 bases, J lost 0 bases, and 9 bases lay in between. The CDR3 protein is CASSPLFGSGANVLTF. CDR3 bases: TGTGCCAGCTCACCGTTGTTCGGCTCTGGGGCCAACGTCCTGACTTTC.